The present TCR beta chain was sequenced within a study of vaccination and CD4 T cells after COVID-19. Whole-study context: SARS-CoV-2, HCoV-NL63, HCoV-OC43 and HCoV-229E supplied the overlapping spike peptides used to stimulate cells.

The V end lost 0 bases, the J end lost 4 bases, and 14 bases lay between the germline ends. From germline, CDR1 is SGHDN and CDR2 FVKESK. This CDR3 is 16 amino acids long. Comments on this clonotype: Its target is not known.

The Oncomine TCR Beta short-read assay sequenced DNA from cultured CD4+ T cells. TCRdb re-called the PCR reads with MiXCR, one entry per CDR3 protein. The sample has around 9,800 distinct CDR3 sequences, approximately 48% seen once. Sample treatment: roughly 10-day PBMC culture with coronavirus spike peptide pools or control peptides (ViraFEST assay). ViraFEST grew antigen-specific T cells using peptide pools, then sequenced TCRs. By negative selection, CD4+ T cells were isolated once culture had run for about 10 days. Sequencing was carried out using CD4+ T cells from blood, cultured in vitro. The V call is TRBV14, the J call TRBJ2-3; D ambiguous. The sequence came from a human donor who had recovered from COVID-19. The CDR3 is CASSQDSWPQADTQYF. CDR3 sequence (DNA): TGTGCCAGCAGCCAAGATTCATGGCCCCAGGCAGATACGCAGTATTTT.